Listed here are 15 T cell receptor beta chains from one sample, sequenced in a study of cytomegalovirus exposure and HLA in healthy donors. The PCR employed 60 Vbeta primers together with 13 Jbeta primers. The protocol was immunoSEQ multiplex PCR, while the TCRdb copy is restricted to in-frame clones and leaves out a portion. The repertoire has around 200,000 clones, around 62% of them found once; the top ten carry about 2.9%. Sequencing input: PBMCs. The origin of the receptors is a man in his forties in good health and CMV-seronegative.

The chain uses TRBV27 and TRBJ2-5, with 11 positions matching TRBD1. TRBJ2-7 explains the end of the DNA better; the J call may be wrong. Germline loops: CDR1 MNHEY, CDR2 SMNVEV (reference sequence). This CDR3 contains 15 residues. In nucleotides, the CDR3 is TGTGCCAGCAGTTTTTTTGGACAGGGGGCTTACGAGCAGTACTTC. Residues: CASSFFGQGAYEQYF.

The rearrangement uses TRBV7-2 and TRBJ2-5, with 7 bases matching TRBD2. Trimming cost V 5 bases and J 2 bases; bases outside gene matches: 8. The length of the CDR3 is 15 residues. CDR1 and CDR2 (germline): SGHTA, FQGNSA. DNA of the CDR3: TGTGCCAGCAGCGTCTCGGCGGGGGAGCAAGAGACCCAGTACTTC. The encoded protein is CASSVSAGEQETQYF.

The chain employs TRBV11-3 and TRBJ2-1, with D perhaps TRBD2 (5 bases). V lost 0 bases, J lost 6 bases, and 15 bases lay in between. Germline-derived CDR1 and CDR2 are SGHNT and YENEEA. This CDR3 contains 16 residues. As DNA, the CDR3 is TGTGCCAGCAGCTTAGAGCCGGGGATTGGCCTCAATGAGCAGTTCTTC. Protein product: CASSLEPGIGLNEQFF. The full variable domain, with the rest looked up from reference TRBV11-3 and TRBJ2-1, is EAGVVQSPRYKIIEKKQPVAFWCNPISGHNTLYWYLQNLGQGPELLIRYENEEAVDDSQLPKDRFSAERLKGVDSTLKIQPAELGDSAVYLCASSLEPGIGLNEQFFGPGTRLTVL.

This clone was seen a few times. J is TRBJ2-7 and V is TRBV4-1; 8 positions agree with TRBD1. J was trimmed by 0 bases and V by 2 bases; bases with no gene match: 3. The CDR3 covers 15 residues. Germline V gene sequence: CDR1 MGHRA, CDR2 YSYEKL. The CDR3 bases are TGCGCCAGCAGCCAATCCGGGACAGGCTCCTACGAGCAGTACTTC. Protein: CASSQSGTGSYEQYF.

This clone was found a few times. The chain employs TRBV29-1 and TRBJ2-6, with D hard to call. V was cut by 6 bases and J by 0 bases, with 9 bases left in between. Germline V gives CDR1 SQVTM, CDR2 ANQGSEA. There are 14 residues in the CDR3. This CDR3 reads CSVLDFSGANVLTF. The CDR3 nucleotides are TGCAGCGTGCTAGACTTCTCTGGGGCCAACGTCCTGACTTTC.

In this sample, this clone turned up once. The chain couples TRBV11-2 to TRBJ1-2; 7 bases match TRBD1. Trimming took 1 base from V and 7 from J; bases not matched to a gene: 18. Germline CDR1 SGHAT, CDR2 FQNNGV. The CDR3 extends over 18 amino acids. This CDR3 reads CASSLVRGTARGNVGYTF. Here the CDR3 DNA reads TGTGCCAGCAGCTTAGTACGAGGGACAGCTAGGGGGAATGTTGGCTACACCTTC.

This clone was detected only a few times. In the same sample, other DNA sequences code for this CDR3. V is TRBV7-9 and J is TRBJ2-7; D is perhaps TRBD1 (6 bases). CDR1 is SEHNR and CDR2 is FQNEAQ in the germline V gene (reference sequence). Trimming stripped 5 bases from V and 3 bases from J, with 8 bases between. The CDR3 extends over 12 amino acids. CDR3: CASSKTGYEQYF. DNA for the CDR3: TGTGCCAGCAGCAAGACAGGCTACGAGCAGTACTTC. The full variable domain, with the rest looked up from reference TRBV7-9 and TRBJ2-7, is DTGVSQNPRHKITKRGQNVTFRCDPISEHNRLYWYRQTLGQGPEFLTYFQNEAQLEKSRLLSDRFSAERPKGSFSTLEIQRTEQGDSAMYLCASSKTGYEQYFGPGTRLTVT.

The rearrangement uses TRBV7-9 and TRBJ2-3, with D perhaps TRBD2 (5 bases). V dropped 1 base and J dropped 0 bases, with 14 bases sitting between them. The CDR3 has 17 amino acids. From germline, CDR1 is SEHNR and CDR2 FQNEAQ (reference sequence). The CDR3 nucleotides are TGTGCCAGCAGCTTAGATAGTGCTAGCCTGAGCACAGATACGCAGTATTTT. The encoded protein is CASSLDSASLSTDTQYF.

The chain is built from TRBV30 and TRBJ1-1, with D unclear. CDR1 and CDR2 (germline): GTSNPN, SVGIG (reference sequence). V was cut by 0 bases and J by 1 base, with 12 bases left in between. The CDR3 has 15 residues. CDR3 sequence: CAWSVLTSGNTEAFF. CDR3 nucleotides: TGTGCCTGGAGTGTACTAACGAGCGGGAACACTGAAGCTTTCTTT.

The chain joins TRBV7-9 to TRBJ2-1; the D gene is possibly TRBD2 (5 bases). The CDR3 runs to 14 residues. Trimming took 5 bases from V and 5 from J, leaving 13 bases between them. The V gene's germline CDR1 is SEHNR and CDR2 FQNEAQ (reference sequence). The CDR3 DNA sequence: TGTGCCAGCAGCCAAGGACTTACAAACAATGAGCAGTTCTTC. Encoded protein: CASSQGLTNNEQFF.

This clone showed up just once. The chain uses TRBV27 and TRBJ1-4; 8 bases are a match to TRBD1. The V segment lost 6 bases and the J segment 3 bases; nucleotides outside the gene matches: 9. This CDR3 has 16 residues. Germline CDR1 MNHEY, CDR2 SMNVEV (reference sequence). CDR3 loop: CASSQWQGAANEKLFF. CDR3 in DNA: TGTGCCAGCAGCCAATGGCAGGGGGCGGCTAATGAAAAACTGTTTTTT.

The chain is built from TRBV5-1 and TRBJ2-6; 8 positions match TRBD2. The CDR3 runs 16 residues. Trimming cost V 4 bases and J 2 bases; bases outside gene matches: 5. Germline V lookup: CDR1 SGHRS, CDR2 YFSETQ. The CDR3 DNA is TGCGCCAGCAGCCCTGACGGGGGGGCTGGGGCCAACGTCCTGACTTTC. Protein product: CASSPDGGAGANVLTF.

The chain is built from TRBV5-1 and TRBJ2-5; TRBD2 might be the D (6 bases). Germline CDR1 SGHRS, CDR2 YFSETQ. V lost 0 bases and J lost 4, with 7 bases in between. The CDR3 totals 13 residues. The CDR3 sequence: CASSLGAGETQYF. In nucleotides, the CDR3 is TGCGCCAGCAGCTTGGGAGCGGGAGAGACCCAGTACTTC.

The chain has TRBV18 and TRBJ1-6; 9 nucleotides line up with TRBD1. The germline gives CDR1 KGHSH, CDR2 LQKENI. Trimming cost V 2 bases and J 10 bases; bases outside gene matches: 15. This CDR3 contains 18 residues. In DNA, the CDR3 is TGTGCCAGCTCACCAACCGGAGGTTCGGGACAGGGAAACTCACCCCTCCACTTT. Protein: CASSPTGGSGQGNSPLHF.

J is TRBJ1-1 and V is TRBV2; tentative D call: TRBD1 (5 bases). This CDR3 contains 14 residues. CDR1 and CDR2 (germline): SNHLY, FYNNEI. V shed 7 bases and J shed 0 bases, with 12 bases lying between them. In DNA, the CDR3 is TGTGCCAGCACCGGTGACAGAATGAACACTGAAGCTTTCTTT. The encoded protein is CASTGDRMNTEAFF. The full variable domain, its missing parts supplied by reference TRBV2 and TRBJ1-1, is EPEVTQTPSHQVTQMGQEVILRCVPISNHLYFYWYRQILGQKVEFLVSFYNNEISEKSEIFDDQFSVERPDGSNFTLKIRSTKLEDSAMYFCASTGDRMNTEAFFGQGTRLTVV.